The following is a T cell receptor beta chain sequence with its context. Its target is unknown. The PCR ran on 60 Vbeta and 13 Jbeta primers. Profiling relied on immunoSEQ multiplex PCR, and the TCRdb table lists in-frame clones only, not all of them. The repertoire holds 83,000 or so clones, roughly 77% seen once, with roughly 14% in the top ten. The entry originates in a study of cytomegalovirus exposure and HLA in healthy donors. The overall study: A prior study identified 110 million or so unique TCR beta sequences from 200 million or so T cells. Study observations and caveats: The study recorded more than 150 TCR beta chains that were cytomegalovirus-associated. Earlier analysis looked at TCR beta V segments, and most were productive about 90% or about 30% of the time.

Germline V gives CDR1 MNHEY, CDR2 SMNVEV (reference sequence). The CDR3 runs to 14 residues. J gave up 4 bases and V 5 bases, and 6 bases lay outside the gene matches. The origin of this receptor is a woman aged 40 to 55 in good health and CMV-seropositive. The sequenced sample consisted of PBMCs. The chain links TRBV27 to TRBJ1-1; 8 bases are shared with TRBD1. CDR3 nucleotides: TGTGCCAGCAGTCCGGTGGACAGGGCCACTGAAGCTTTCTTT. Translation: CASSPVDRATEAFF.